Reported below is one T cell receptor (beta chain). This sample is part of a study of technical replicates of blood from four donors. Repertoires were generated with immunoSEQ multiplex PCR, while TCRdb's copy carries only in-frame clones and drops some. The data show 95,000 to 100,000 clones, 90% to 96% seen once. The sequenced sample was T cells isolated from PBMCs. The receptor was derived from a human donor in good health.

The CDR3 loop is CASSLGTSGVGTDTQYF. The CDR3 DNA reads TGTGCCAGCAGCTTGGGGACTAGCGGGGTCGGAACAGATACGCAGTATTTT. V is TRBV5-8 and J is TRBJ2-3; 12 bases are shared with TRBD2. Per germline, CDR1 SGHTS and CDR2 YDEGEE. The trim removed 0 bases at V and 3 bases at J, leaving 5 bases unmatched. This CDR3 is 17 amino acids long.